This TCR beta chain appears in the sequencing data of a study of long-term antiretroviral therapy in people with HIV. Running of the v3.0 immunoSEQ assay took place at survey level. The table came from immunoSEQ multiplex PCR; TCRdb's copy has only in-frame clones and leaves some out. The table lists 9,500 or so clones, under 85% of them singletons. J was trimmed by 5 bases and V by 4 bases; bases with no gene match: 4. The CDR3 consists of 13 residues. The germline V gene encodes CDR1 SQVTM and CDR2 ANQGSEA. At least one PBMC sample before ART and at least two after were required. Treatment locations for all participants with HIV were in the United States. For this clone: Its specificity is not known.

Study observations and caveats: Clones that had undergone expansion before ART dominated the repertoire at all time points.

Sample: unsorted PBMCs, taken 1.8 years before starting antiretroviral therapy. The J gene is TRBJ2-5, the V gene TRBV29-1; 10 bases are shared with TRBD2. This receptor was identified in a man in his forties or fifties with HIV. The CDR3 DNA reads TGCAGCGTTGTAACTAGCGGGAAGGAGACCCAGTACTTC. This gives the protein CSVVTSGKETQYF.